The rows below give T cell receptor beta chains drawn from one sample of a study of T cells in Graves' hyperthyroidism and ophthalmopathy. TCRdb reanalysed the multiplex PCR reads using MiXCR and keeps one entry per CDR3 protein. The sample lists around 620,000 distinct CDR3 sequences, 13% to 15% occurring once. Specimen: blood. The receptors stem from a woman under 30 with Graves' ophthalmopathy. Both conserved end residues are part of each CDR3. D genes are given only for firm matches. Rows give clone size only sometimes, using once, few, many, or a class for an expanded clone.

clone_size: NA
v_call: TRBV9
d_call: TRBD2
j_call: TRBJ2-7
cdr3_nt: TGTGCCAGCAGCTTGGGACTAGCGGAGGACTCCTACGAGCAGTACTTC
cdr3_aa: CASSLGLAEDSYEQYF

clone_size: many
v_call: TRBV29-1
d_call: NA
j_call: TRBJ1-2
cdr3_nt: TGCAGCGTTGTCGACAGGATTACCAGCATTGGCTACACCTTC
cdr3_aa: CSVVDRITSIGYTF

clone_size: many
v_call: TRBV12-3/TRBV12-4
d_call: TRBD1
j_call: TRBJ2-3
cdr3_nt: TGTGCCAGCACCCAAAGTTGGGACAGGGGCACAGATACGCAGTATTTT
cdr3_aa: CASTQSWDRGTDTQYF

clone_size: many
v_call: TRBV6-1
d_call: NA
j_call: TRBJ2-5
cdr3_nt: TGTGCCAGCAGTTACGCGTCGCTCTCCGGGACCCAGTACTTC
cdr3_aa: CASSYASLSGTQYF

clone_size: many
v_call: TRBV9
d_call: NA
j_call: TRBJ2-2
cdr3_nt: TGTGCCAGCAGCGTGGTAGGCGGGACCGGGGAGCTGTTTTTT
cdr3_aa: CASSVVGGTGELFF

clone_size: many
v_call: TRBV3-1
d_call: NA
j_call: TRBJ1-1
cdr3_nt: TGTGCCAGCAGCCAAGATCGCCTTGAAGCTTTCTTT
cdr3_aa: CASSQDRLEAFF

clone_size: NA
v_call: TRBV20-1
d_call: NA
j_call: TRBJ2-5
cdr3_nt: TGCAGTGCCCTGACAGCTCAAGAGACCCAGTACTTC
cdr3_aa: CSALTAQETQYF

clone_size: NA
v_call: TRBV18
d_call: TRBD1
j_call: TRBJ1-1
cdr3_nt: TGTGCCAGCTCACCGCAGACAGGGGGCGCGGACACTGAAGCTTTCTTT
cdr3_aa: CASSPQTGGADTEAFF

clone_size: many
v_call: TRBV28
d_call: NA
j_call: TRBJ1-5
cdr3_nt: TGTGCCAGCAGTAGAGGTTATCAGCCCCAGCATTTT
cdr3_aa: CASSRGYQPQHF

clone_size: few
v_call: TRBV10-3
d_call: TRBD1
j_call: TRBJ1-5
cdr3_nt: TGTGCCATCAGTGATCCCGACAGGGTTGCTGGTCAGCCCCAGCATTTT
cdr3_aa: CAISDPDRVAGQPQHF

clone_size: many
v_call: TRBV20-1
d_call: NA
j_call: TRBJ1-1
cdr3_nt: TGCAGTGCTAGAAAATTCACAGGGCAGGTAGCTGAAGCTTTCTTT
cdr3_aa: CSARKFTGQVAEAFF

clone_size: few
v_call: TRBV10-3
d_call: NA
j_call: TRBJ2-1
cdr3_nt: TGTGCCATCAGTGACGGGTACAATGAGCAGTTCTTC
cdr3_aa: CAISDGYNEQFF

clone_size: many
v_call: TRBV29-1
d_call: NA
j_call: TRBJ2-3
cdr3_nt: TGCAGCGTTGATCGGACTGGAGATACGCAGTATTTT
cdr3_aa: CSVDRTGDTQYF

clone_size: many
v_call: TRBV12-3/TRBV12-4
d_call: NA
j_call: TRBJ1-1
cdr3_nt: TGTGCCAGCAGCCCGACAGCGGGGAACACTGAAGCTTTCTTT
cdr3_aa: CASSPTAGNTEAFF

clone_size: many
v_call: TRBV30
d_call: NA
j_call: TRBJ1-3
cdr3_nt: TGTGCCTGGGGGACGAACAGGGCCTCTGGAAACACCATATATTTT
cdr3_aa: CAWGTNRASGNTIYF

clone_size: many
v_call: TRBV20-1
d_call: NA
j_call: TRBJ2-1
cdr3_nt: TGCAGTGCTAGAGATAATGCGGGGAGCTCCTACAATGAGCAGTTCTTC
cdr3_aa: CSARDNAGSSYNEQFF

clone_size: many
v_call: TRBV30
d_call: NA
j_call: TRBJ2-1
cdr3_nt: TGTGCCTGGAGTGTACCCCTCGGGCCAGTCCCCTACAATGAGCAGTTCTTC
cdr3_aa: CAWSVPLGPVPYNEQFF

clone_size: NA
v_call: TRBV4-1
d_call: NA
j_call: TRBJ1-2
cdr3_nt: TGCGCCAGCAGCCAAGTACTGAGGGGCGCTAACTATGGCTACACCTTC
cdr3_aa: CASSQVLRGANYGYTF

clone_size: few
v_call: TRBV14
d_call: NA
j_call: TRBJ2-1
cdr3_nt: TGTGCCAGCAGCCATGGGCCCCTCCGGGGGAGCTCCTACAATGAGCAGTTCTTC
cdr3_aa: CASSHGPLRGSSYNEQFF

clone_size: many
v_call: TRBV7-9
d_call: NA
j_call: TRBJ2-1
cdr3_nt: TGTGCCAGCAGCTCCTCCGGGACAAAGCCGCCCAATGAGCAGTTCTTC
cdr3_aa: CASSSSGTKPPNEQFF

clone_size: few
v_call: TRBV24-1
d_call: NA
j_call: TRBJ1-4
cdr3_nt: TGTGCCACCAGTGATGGAGGGGCAGATGAAAAACTGTTTTTT
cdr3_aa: CATSDGGADEKLFF

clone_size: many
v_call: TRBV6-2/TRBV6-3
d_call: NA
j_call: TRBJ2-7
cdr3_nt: TGTGCCAGCAGTTACTTAGCCCTGGACATCCCCTACGAGCAGTACTTC
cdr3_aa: CASSYLALDIPYEQYF

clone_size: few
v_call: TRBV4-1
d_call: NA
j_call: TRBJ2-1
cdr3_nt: TGCGCCAGCAGCCCCCCTTTAAGCTCCTACAATGAGCAGTTCTTC
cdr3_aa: CASSPPLSSYNEQFF

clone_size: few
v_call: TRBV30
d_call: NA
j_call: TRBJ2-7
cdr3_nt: TGTGCCGGCCTGGACTCTTCCTACGAGCAGTACTTC
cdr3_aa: CAGLDSSYEQYF

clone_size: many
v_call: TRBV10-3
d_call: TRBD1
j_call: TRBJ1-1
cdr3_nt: TGTGCCATCAGAACCGGGACAGGAAAAATTAACACTGAAGCTTTCTTT
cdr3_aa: CAIRTGTGKINTEAFF

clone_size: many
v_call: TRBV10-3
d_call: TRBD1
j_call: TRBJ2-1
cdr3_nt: TGTGCCATCAGAAGAGGACAGGGAAGCTCCTACAATGAGCAGTTCTTC
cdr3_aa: CAIRRGQGSSYNEQFF

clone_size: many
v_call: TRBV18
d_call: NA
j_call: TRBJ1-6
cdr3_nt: TGTGCCAGCTCACCACTCCCTAATAATTCACCCCTCCACTTT
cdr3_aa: CASSPLPNNSPLHF

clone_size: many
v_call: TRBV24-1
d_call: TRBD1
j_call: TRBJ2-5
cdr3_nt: TGTGCCACCAGTGACCCCCGACAGGGTGAGACCCAGTACTTC
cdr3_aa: CATSDPRQGETQYF

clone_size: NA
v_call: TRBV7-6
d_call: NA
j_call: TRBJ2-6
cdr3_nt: TGTGCCAGCAGCTTAAAGGGGACTGGGGCCAACGTCCTGACTTTC
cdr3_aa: CASSLKGTGANVLTF

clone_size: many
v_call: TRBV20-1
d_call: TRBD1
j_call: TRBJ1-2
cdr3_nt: TGCAGTGCTAGTGCCGGGACAGGAGTCTATGGCTACACCTTC
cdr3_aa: CSASAGTGVYGYTF

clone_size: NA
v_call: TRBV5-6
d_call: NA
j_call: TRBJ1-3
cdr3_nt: TGTGCCAGCAGCTTGGGGGGACGAGGTTTTTCTGGAAACACCATATATTTT
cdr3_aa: CASSLGGRGFSGNTIYF

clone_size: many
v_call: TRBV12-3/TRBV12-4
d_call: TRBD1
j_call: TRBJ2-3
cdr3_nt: TGTGCCAGCAGCCCCGACAGGGGGCGCTTCACAGATACGCAGTATTTT
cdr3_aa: CASSPDRGRFTDTQYF

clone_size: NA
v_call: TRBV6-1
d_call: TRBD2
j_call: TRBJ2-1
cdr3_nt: TGTGCCAGCACCTCCGGGACTAGCGAACTCTTC
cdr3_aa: CASTSGTSELF

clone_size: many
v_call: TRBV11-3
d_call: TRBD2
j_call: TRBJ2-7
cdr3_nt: TGTGCCAGCAGCCCAAAACTCCCCGGACTAGCGGAGACCTACGAGCAGTACTTC
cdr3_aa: CASSPKLPGLAETYEQYF

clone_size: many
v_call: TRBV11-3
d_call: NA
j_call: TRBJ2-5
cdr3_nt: TGTGCCAGCAGTTCACAGGGAGGTGAGACCCAGTACTTC
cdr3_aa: CASSSQGGETQYF

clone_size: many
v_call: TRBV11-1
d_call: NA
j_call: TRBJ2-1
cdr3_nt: TGTGCCAGCAGCCCGTCGCTTAGCTCCTACAATGAGCAGTTCTTC
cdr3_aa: CASSPSLSSYNEQFF

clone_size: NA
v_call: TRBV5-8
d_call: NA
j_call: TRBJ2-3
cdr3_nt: TGTGCCAGCAGTTGGAAGGAACAGGGTCCTGATACGCAGTATTTT
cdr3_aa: CASSWKEQGPDTQYF

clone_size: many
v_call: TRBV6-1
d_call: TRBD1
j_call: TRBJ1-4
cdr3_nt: TGTGCCAGCAGTGAAGCCGGGACAGGGTATGAAAAACTGTTTTTT
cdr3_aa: CASSEAGTGYEKLFF

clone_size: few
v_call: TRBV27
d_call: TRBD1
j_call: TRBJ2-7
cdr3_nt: TGTGCCAGCAGGGGACAGGGGGATTTCGAGCAGTACTTC
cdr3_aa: CASRGQGDFEQYF

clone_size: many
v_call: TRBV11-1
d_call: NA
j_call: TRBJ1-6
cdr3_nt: TGTGCCAGCAGCTTCTCGGGTAATTCACCCCTCCACTTT
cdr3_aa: CASSFSGNSPLHF

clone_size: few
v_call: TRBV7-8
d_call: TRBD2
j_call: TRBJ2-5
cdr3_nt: TGTGCCAGCAGCTCGGGACTAGCGACAGAGACCCAGTACTTC
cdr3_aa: CASSSGLATETQYF

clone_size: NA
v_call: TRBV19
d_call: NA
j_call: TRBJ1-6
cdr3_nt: TGTGCCAGCAGCGAGGTATGGGGGGAAGGCAATAATTCACCCCTCCACTTT
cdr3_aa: CASSEVWGEGNNSPLHF

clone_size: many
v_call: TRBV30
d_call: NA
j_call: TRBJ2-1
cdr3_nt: TGTGCCTGGGGACTCAACAATGAGCAGTTCTTC
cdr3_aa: CAWGLNNEQFF

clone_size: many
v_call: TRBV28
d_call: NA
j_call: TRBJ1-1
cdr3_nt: TGTGCCAGCAGTTTGGACCTACCGGGACTATCCATTGAAGCTTTCTTT
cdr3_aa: CASSLDLPGLSIEAFF

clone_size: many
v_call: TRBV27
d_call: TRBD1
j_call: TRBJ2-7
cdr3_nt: TGTGCCAGCAGAGTAGATAGAGGGACAGGCGTAACCTACGAGCAGTACTTC
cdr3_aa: CASRVDRGTGVTYEQYF

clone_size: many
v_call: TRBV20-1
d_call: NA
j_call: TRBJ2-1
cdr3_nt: TGCAGTGCTAGAGCCCTGGGGCCTACTAGCCGGGGGCAGTTCTTC
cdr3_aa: CSARALGPTSRGQFF

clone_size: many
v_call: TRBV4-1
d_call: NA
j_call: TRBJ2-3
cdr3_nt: TGCGCCAGCAGCCAAGAGGAGAGGACAGATACGCAGTATTTT
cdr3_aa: CASSQEERTDTQYF

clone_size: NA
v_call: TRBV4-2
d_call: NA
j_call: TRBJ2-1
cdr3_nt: TGTGCCAGCAGCCAAGGGGGACAACAGGTCGATGAGCAGTTCTTC
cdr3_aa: CASSQGGQQVDEQFF

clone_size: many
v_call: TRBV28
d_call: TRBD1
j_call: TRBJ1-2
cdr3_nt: TGTGCCAGCAGTTTATATGGGACAGCCGCTAACTATGGCTACACCTTC
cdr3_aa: CASSLYGTAANYGYTF

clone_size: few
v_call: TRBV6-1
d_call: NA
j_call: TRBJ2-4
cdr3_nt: TGTGCCAGCAGTCGCCACAGCAGCCTAGCCAAAAACATTCAGTACTTC
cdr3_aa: CASSRHSSLAKNIQYF

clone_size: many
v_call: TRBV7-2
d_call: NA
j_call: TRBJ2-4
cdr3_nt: TGTGCCAGCAGCTTTACAGGGTTCTCCGCCAAAAACATTCAGTACTTC
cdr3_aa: CASSFTGFSAKNIQYF

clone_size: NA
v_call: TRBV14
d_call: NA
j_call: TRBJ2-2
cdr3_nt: TGTGCCAGCACCCTAGGCGGGGTCGGGACCGGGGAGCTGTTTTTT
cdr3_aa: CASTLGGVGTGELFF

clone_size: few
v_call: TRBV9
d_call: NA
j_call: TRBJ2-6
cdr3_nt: TGTGCCAGCAGCTCCTCAAGGGGTGGGGCCAACGTCCTGACTTTC
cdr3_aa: CASSSSRGGANVLTF

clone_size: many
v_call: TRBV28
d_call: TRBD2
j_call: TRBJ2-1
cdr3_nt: TGTGCCAGCAGCACGACTAGCCTTGCGTTCAATGAGCAGTTCTTC
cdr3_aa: CASSTTSLAFNEQFF

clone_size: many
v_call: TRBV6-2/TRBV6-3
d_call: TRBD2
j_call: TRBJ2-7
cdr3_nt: TGTGCCAGCAAGGTCGGGAGGATCTCCTACGAGCAGTACTTC
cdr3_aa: CASKVGRISYEQYF

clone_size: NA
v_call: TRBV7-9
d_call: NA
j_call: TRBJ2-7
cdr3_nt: TGTGCCAGCAGCTCCCTGGAGCAGTACTTC
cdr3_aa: CASSSLEQYF

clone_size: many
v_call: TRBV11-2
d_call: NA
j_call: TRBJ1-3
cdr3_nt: TGTGCCAGCAGCTCTCAAGGAAACACCATATATTTT
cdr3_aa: CASSSQGNTIYF

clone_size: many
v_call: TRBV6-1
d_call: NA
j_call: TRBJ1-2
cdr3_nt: TGTGCCAGCAGTGAAGCAATGGCGGCGGGATATGGCTACACCTTC
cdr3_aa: CASSEAMAAGYGYTF

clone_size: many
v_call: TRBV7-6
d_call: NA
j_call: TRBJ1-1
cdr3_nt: TGTGCCAGCAGCTCTAAACGACTAAACACTGAAGCTTTCTTT
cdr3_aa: CASSSKRLNTEAFF

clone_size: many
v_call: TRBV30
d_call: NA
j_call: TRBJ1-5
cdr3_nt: TGTGCCTGGCATCCCCAAGGGGAGGGCAATCAGCCCCAGCATTTT
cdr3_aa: CAWHPQGEGNQPQHF